The present T cell receptor (beta chain) was sequenced within a study of T cell responses to AZD1222 COVID-19 vaccine (dated by TCRdb to the early 2020s). A note on the overall study: A total of 230 or so trial participants underwent TCR sequencing, of whom nearly 210 received two doses of AZD1222 and about 26 received two doses of the MenACWY control vaccine. Trial participants were enrolled into age subgroups of 18-55, 56-69 and 70-plus years, which contained about 150, 27 and 61 TCR-sequenced participants, respectively.

This clone was seen only once. Its binding antigen is unknown. No base quality values were provided; no much bigger clone lies one nucleotide off. The paper as a whole reports these results and caveats: Most participants were white British and females outnumbered males, and the authors suggested that clonal diversity may have been underestimated. A significant rise in spike-specific TCR breadth and depth was observed after two AZD1222 doses relative to day 0 and relative to MenACWY recipients. Nearly half of unique spike-specific TCRs reportedly recognized epitopes outside regions mutated in the B.1.351 and B.1.1.7 variants. Because no samples from the day 14 peak response were available, repertoires could be characterized only after the peak T cell response. The 56-69-year group was small, and its depth increase did not reach significance, likely because of low power. Conclusions about previously exposed vaccinees are limited, since just a handful of AZD1222 recipients were seropositive for SARS-CoV-2 at baseline. The vaccine-associated CD4 TCRs covered the entire spike protein, and the dominant responses fell in regions 160-218 and 743-854.

The CDR3 regions of human TCRbeta chains were analyzed by immunosequencing. On the study's bioinformatics: TCRs in the repertoires were matched against a reference library of SARS-CoV-2-specific TCRs that had been generated with the MIRA antigen-specificity platform. Breadth meant the fraction of unique TCRs that were SARS-CoV-2-associated, whereas depth meant the fraction of total T cells that were SARS-CoV-2-associated. Using the MIRA data, each spike-specific TCR was assigned both to the spike region to which the TCR was reactive and to a CD4 or CD8 class. Log10-transformed breadth and depth values were compared by one-way ANOVA with Sidak's multiple comparisons tests. TCRdb provides this immuneACCESS table in a form limited to in-frame rearrangements. Some clones are lacking; in checked studies, under half of them reflect an unresolved V gene, and why the rest are absent is not known. V, J and clone size were drawn from that table, and D and trimming were deduced from the DNA. The sample yields about 180,000 clones; just over 85% were counted once. The ten largest clones capture about 9.9% of the sample.

The sample's time point, from its label and the paper: about 28 days (+/-7) after the second vaccine dose. AZD1222 recipients given second doses at about 4 weeks or at about 12 weeks were pooled, since spike-specific TCR depth and breadth were not found to differ between the two schedules. Samples from vaccinated people were obtained from the UK trials COV001 and COV002, which included a single-blind randomized controlled phase 2/3 trial of AZD1222 (ChAdOx1 nCoV-19) in healthy adults. Trial participant PBMC samples were collected at day 0 and day 28 after the second dose for TCRbeta chain sequencing. There are 15 amino acids in the CDR3, from cysteine to phenylalanine inclusive. Here the CDR3 DNA is all that survives: 45 bases in frame from base 1. V lost 5 bases and J lost 4 bases, and the count of bases not matched to a germline gene is 7. For CDR1 and CDR2, the germline V gene lists SGHNT and YENEEA.

The sequence derives from an adult who received the AZD1222 COVID-19 vaccine. The chain couples TRBV11-3 to TRBJ1-5, and 8 bases in between align with TRBD1. The sample consisted of peripheral blood, taken 28 days after the second AZD1222 dose. DNA sequence: TGTGCCAGCAGCCCTGACAGGGGTGGGAATCAGCCCCAGCATTTT. Translation gives CASSPDRGGNQPQHF.